The 26 T cell receptor beta chains below all came from one sample that was sequenced in a study of vaccination and CD4 T cells after COVID-19. No antigens are known for them. The treatment is: roughly nine-day PBMC culture with coronavirus spike peptide pools or control peptides (ViraFEST assay). An Oncomine TCR Beta short-read assay was used to sequence the DNA from cultured CD4+ T cells. TCRdb redid the calling of the PCR reads with MiXCR, one entry per CDR3 protein. The table shows about 30,000 distinct CDR3 sequences, with 62% occurring only once. The sequenced sample was CD4+ T cells from blood, cultured in vitro, obtained after SARS-CoV-2 vaccination. These receptors all come from a human donor who received a COVID-19 vaccine.

This clonotype appeared a few times. The gene calls are TRBV30 and TRBJ1-2; TRBD1 might be the D (5 bases). Germline V lookup: CDR1 GTSNPN, CDR2 SVGIG (reference sequence). The CDR3 has 12 residues. V dropped 3 bases and J dropped 10 bases, with 15 bases sitting between them. CDR3 DNA sequence: TGTGCCTGGAGAACACGGACACCTTCCTACACCTTC. Residues: CAWRTRTPSYTF.

This clonotype was counted between two and nine times. The gene calls are TRBV10-3 and TRBJ2-5; the D gene is possibly TRBD2 (6 bases). Germline V gene lookup returns CDR1 ENHRY and CDR2 SYGVKD. The CDR3 extends over 14 amino acids. Trimming stripped 7 bases from V and 2 bases from J, with 14 bases between. This CDR3 reads CAITADGTQETQYF. CDR3 coding DNA: TGTGCCATCACCGCAGACGGGACTCAAGAGACCCAGTACTTC.

The V and J genes are TRBV20-1 and TRBJ2-5; D is ambiguous. CDR1 is DFQATT, CDR2 SNEGSKA, per germline (reference sequence). Trimming pared 1 base from V and 0 bases from J, leaving 6 bases between. CDR3 size: 13 residues. The CDR3 protein is CSARVADQETQYF. CDR3 sequence (DNA): TGCAGTGCTAGAGTGGCAGACCAAGAGACCCAGTACTTC.

The chain employs TRBV27 and TRBJ1-6; perhaps TRBD1 as D (5 bases). In germline, CDR1 is MNHEY, CDR2 SMNVEV (reference sequence). The ends were cut back, 4 bases at V and 9 bases at J, with 19 bases in the middle. The CDR3 spans 16 residues. CDR3 protein: CASSSGRRQWASPLHF. The CDR3 region has the DNA TGTGCCAGCAGTTCTGGGCGGCGACAGTGGGCTTCACCCCTCCACTTT.

This clonotype was observed a handful of times. V and J are TRBV6-2 or TRBV6-3 and TRBJ2-3; D might be TRBD1 or TRBD2, each matching 5 bases. The V gene's germline CDR1 is MNHEY and CDR2 SVGEGT. Trimming took off 5 bases at V and 2 bases at J, with 14 bases between the two ends. There are 15 residues in the CDR3. The DNA of the CDR3 is TGTGCCAGCAGTACACGGACGGGGCCCACAGATACGCAGTATTTT. This translates into CASSTRTGPTDTQYF.

V is TRBV20-1 and J is TRBJ1-5; 8 positions agree with TRBD1. The junction had 3 bases not matched to a gene; V was cut back by 6 bases and J by 2 bases. The CDR3 sequence is 13 residues long. CDR1 and CDR2 from the germline V gene are DFQATT and SNEGSKA (reference sequence). CDR3 sequence (DNA): TGCAGTGCCGGACAGGGCGGCAATCAGCCCCAGCATTTT. Translation: CSAGQGGNQPQHF.

V is TRBV20-1 and J is TRBJ2-3, with a weak D call TRBD2 (5 bases). Trimming shortened V by 1 base and J by 5 bases, and 10 bases separated the two germline ends. Germline assignment: CDR1 DFQATT and CDR2 SNEGSKA (reference sequence). The CDR3 totals 13 residues. CDR3 region: CSARGGVLDTQYF. CDR3 sequence (DNA): TGCAGTGCTAGAGGGGGAGTCTTAGATACGCAGTATTTT.

J is TRBJ1-3 and V is TRBV15; D not resolved. The germline V gene encodes CDR1 LNHNV and CDR2 YYDKDF (reference sequence). V shed 5 bases and J shed 0 bases, with 14 bases lying between them. This CDR3 spans 16 amino acids. CDR3 coding DNA: TGTGCCACCAGCGCTGGACTGTATAGCTCTGGAAACACCATATATTTT. Its translation: CATSAGLYSSGNTIYF.

V usage is TRBV2 and J usage is TRBJ2-5, with 11 bases fitting TRBD2. The CDR3 runs to 15 residues. CDR1 is SNHLY, CDR2 FYNNEI, per germline. V was pared by 5 bases and J by 5 bases, with 7 bases of the junction left unmatched. DNA for the CDR3: TGTGCCAGCAGTATGGTAGCGGGGGGGCGTGAGACCCAGTACTTC. It specifies CASSMVAGGRETQYF. The full variable domain, with the rest looked up from reference TRBV2 and TRBJ2-5, is EPEVTQTPSHQVTQMGQEVILRCVPISNHLYFYWYRQILGQKVEFLVSFYNNEISEKSEIFDDQFSVERPDGSNFTLKIRSTKLEDSAMYFCASSMVAGGRETQYFGPGTRLLVL.

V and J are TRBV7-9 and TRBJ2-3; 9 bases are a match to TRBD2. The CDR3 runs 17 residues. The ends lost 3 bases at V and 7 bases at J; junction bases unmatched: 14. In germline, CDR1 is SEHNR, CDR2 FQNEAQ (reference sequence). In DNA, the CDR3 is TGTGCCAGCAGCTTGCCCACCGGGGCGGGGGGGCTGCATACGCAGTATTTT. The encoded protein is CASSLPTGAGGLHTQYF.

The chain has TRBV6-1 and TRBJ2-7; a possible D gene is TRBD1 (6 bases). Deletions cut 6 bases from V and 7 bases from J, with 22 bases between. Per germline, CDR1 MNHNS and CDR2 SASEGT. CDR3 length: 15 residues. Written as DNA, the CDR3 is TGTGCCAGCAGATCAGGGGTTCGGACTTCGGGGGAGCAGTACTTC. Its protein is CASRSGVRTSGEQYF.

The V and J genes are TRBV2 and TRBJ2-7; D is possibly TRBD1 (7 bases). Between the trimmed V and J ends, which lost 2 bases and 2 bases, there was a span of 13 bases. The CDR3 is made up of 15 amino acids. CDR1 is SNHLY, CDR2 FYNNEI, per germline. The chain's CDR3 is CASSESRGVPYEQYF. The CDR3 region has the DNA TGTGCCAGCAGTGAATCCAGGGGGGTCCCCTACGAGCAGTACTTC.

This chain connects TRBV20-1 to TRBJ2-3; possible D gene TRBD2, 6 bases. The CDR3 is 12 residues long. Trimming cost V 3 bases and J 5 bases, with 9 bases left between them. Germline assignment: CDR1 DFQATT and CDR2 SNEGSKA (reference sequence). DNA for the CDR3: TGCAGTGCTAGTAAGACTAGAGATACGCAGTATTTT. This gives the protein CSASKTRDTQYF.

The chain is built from TRBV5-8 and TRBJ2-7; TRBD2 might be the D (6 bases). This CDR3 has 17 residues. Trimming stripped 3 bases from V and 2 bases from J, with 21 bases between. CDR1 is SGHTS and CDR2 is YDEGEE in the germline V gene. CDR3 protein: CASSSDTGTSLPYEQYF. The CDR3 bases are TGTGCCAGCAGCTCCGACACCGGGACTTCTCTTCCCTACGAGCAGTACTTC. Supplemented by reference TRBV5-8 and TRBJ2-7, the full variable domain reads EAGVTQSPTHLIKTRGQQATLRCSPISGHTSVYWYQQALGLGLQFLLWYDEGEERNRGNFPPRFSGRQFPNYSSELNVNALELEDSALYLCASSSDTGTSLPYEQYFGPGTRLTVT.

The count of this clonotype is one. The chain recombines TRBV12-3 or TRBV12-4 with TRBJ1-3; weak D call: TRBD1 (6 bases). The germline V and J ends were trimmed by 3 bases and 0 bases, with 12 bases remaining between them. This CDR3 comprises 16 residues. In nucleotides, the CDR3 is TGTGCCAGCAGTTTGCGGGGGCAGGGCTCTGGAAACACCATATATTTT. Protein sequence: CASSLRGQGSGNTIYF.

This clonotype was seen once. The chain uses TRBV6-5 and TRBJ1-2; perhaps TRBD1 as D (5 bases). Trimming cost V 2 bases and J 2 bases, with 15 bases left between them. The germline gives CDR1 MNHEY, CDR2 SVGAGI. CDR3 length: 16 residues. The CDR3 DNA reads as TGTGCCAGCAGTTACCAGGGCGAGCGTGGGAACTATGGCTACACCTTC. As protein: CASSYQGERGNYGYTF.

A word on this clonotype: The germline gene is not matched at one end of the junction; a read error may be the cause. The rearrangement joins TRBV12-3 or TRBV12-4 to TRBJ2-3; 10 positions match TRBD2. The CDR3 runs to 15 residues. Written as DNA, the CDR3 is TGTGCCAGCAGTCCTCGGACTAGCGGCACGGATACGCAGTATTTT. Translation: CASSPRTSGTDTQYF.

The V and J genes are TRBV24-1 and TRBJ2-5, with 7 bases lining up with TRBD2. J lost 1 base, V lost 5 bases, and 6 bases had no gene match. CDR3 size: 15 residues. Looked up from germline, CDR1 is KGHDR and CDR2 is SFDVKD. The CDR3 sequence is CATSGRGSVQETQYF. CDR3 nucleotides: TGTGCCACCAGTGGGCGGGGGTCCGTCCAAGAGACCCAGTACTTC.

V gene TRBV10-3 combines with J gene TRBJ2-3; TRBD1 matches 8 bases. The CDR3 has 13 residues. Germline CDR1 ENHRY, CDR2 SYGVKD. Trimming took 10 bases from V and 3 from J; bases not matched to a gene: 6. For the CDR3, the DNA is TGTGCCACCACAGGGGGGAGGACAGATACGCAGTATTTT. This gives the protein CATTGGRTDTQYF.

The V and J genes are TRBV27 and TRBJ2-6; D is undetermined. CDR3 length: 15 amino acids. V was pared by 0 bases and J by 2 bases, with 5 bases between. The germline gives CDR1 MNHEY, CDR2 SMNVEV (reference sequence). Here the CDR3 DNA reads TGTGCCAGCAGTTTATCGTTGCCTGGGGCCAACGTCCTGACTTTC. Its translation is CASSLSLPGANVLTF. The full variable domain, rest sourced from reference TRBV27 and TRBJ2-6, is EAQVTQNPRYLITVTGKKLTVTCSQNMNHEYMSWYRQDPGLGLRQIYYSMNVEVTDKGDVPEGYKVSRKEKRNFPLILESPSPNQTSLYFCASSLSLPGANVLTFGAGSRLTVL.

The chain uses TRBV7-8 and TRBJ1-1; tentative D call: TRBD1 (5 bases). The germline gives CDR1 SGHVS, CDR2 FQNEAQ. With 6 bases removed from V and 5 bases from J, the gap between germline ends came to 19 bases. This CDR3 comprises 15 residues. DNA of the CDR3: TGTGCCAGCAGACCCCCGTCGGGGCTACTAACTGAAGCTTTCTTT. Translated, it gives CASRPPSGLLTEAFF.

The chain carries TRBV5-1 and TRBJ1-4; no clear D. The CDR3 has 15 residues. V lost 2 bases and J 8 bases, leaving 16 bases between the germline ends. Germline V gives CDR1 SGHRS, CDR2 YFSETQ. For the CDR3, the DNA is TGCGCCAGCAGCTTCGAAGGGCAAAAGGAGGAAAAACTGTTTTTT. As protein: CASSFEGQKEEKLFF.

The rearrangement uses TRBV21-1 and TRBJ2-2; the DNA was not compared with TRBD2, the D call given in the table. TRBV21-1 represents a pseudogene. The CDR3 length is 19 residues. The CDR3 DNA reads TGTGCCAGCAGCTTCCGGACTAGCGGGGGTGTGAAGTGCACCGGGGAGCTGTTTTTT. Encoded protein: CASSFRTSGGVKCTGELFF.

The chain carries TRBV24-1 and TRBJ2-1, with 9 bases identical to TRBD1. The CDR3 spans 17 residues. Germline V gene sequence: CDR1 KGHDR, CDR2 SFDVKD. The V gene end was trimmed by 5 bases and the J gene end by 0 bases; junction bases not matched to a gene: 7. CDR3 sequence reads: CATSARTGAPSYNEQFF. DNA of the CDR3: TGTGCCACCAGTGCACGGACAGGGGCCCCCTCCTACAATGAGCAGTTCTTC.

The genes are TRBV5-6 and TRBJ2-7, with D perhaps TRBD2 (6 bases). The germline CDR1 and CDR2 sequences are SGHDT and YYEEEE. The CDR3 contains 15 residues. V was trimmed by 3 bases and J by 5 bases, leaving 18 bases between them. The CDR3 reads CASSWRGLGIDEQYF. In nucleotides, the CDR3 is TGTGCCAGCAGCTGGAGGGGATTAGGGATAGACGAGCAGTACTTC.

This sequence joins TRBV30 and TRBJ1-5, with D maybe TRBD1 (6 bases). The CDR3 runs 13 residues. V was trimmed by 1 base and J by 3 bases, leaving 7 bases between them. Looked up from germline, CDR1 is GTSNPN and CDR2 is SVGIG (reference sequence). In DNA form, the CDR3 reads TGTGCCTGGAGTGGGGGACACAATCAGCCCCAGCATTTT. This sequence encodes CAWSGGHNQPQHF.